Described below is a single T cell receptor beta chain sequence and its context. Antigen specificity is unknown. These data belong to a study of siplizumab effects on memory and regulatory T cells. General study results and limits: Whether proliferating Tregs in siplizumab cultures suppress was not functionally confirmed.

Repertoires were generated with immunoSEQ multiplex PCR, while TCRdb's copy carries only in-frame clones and drops some. The data hold some 65,000 clones, with roughly 88% observed a single time. This CDR3 is 13 amino acids long. V lost 4 bases and J lost 3, with 12 bases in between. Germline CDR1 is SQVTM and CDR2 is ANQGSEA. The sequencing sample was made of Tregs sorted from blood. The chain has TRBV29-1 and TRBJ1-2; D perhaps matches TRBD1 (5 bases). The TCR originated in a human donor in good health. CDR3 residues: CSVVSGTDYGYTF. The CDR3 coding sequence is TGCAGCGTTGTAAGCGGGACCGACTATGGCTACACCTTC.